A selection of T cell receptor beta chains follows, all from one sample in a study of regulatory T cells in long-lasting Graves disease. TCRdb reprocessed the multiplex PCR reads with MiXCR, giving one entry per CDR3 protein. Of 300,000 to 500,000 distinct CDR3 sequences in the sample, less than 25% were seen once. The sample in question was peripheral blood mononuclear cells (PBMCs), obtained when the disease was refractory, from a patient treated with antithyroid drugs. The receptor source for this set is a female donor with Graves disease. Each CDR3 is given with its conserved first and last residue. D genes are given only for firm matches. Clone size appears in some rows only: once, few, many, or a class for an expanded clone.

j_gene: TRBJ2-2
v_gene: TRBV7-2
abundance: few
d_gene: -
CDR3nt: TGTGCCAGCAGCTTAGGGTCTACCTACACCGGGGAGCTGTTTTTT
CDR3aa: CASSLGSTYTGELFF

j_gene: TRBJ2-5
v_gene: TRBV18
abundance: -
d_gene: -
CDR3nt: TGTGCCAGCTCACCACCCTCTCAGCAAGAGACCCAGTACTTC
CDR3aa: CASSPPSQQETQYF

j_gene: TRBJ2-2
v_gene: TRBV18
abundance: -
d_gene: -
CDR3nt: TGTGCCAGCTCACCACGGGTCGGGGAGCTGTTTTTT
CDR3aa: CASSPRVGELFF

j_gene: TRBJ2-2
v_gene: TRBV29-1
abundance: -
d_gene: TRBD1
CDR3nt: TGCAGCGTTGCTAGGACAGGGGGTGCAATCCCATCCGGGGAGCTGTTTTTT
CDR3aa: CSVARTGGAIPSGELFF

j_gene: TRBJ2-7
v_gene: TRBV11-2
abundance: few
d_gene: TRBD2
CDR3nt: TGTGCCAGCAGCTCGGGGCCTAGCGGGAGGGCCTACGAGCAGTACTTC
CDR3aa: CASSSGPSGRAYEQYF

j_gene: TRBJ2-7
v_gene: TRBV2
abundance: many
d_gene: TRBD1
CDR3nt: TGTGCCAGCAGGGGACAGGGCTGGTACGAGCAGTACTTC
CDR3aa: CASRGQGWYEQYF

j_gene: TRBJ2-7
v_gene: TRBV11-2
abundance: few
d_gene: TRBD2
CDR3nt: TGTGCCAGCAGCTCTTTCGGGGGGGGGAAAGGCTACGAGCAGTACTTC
CDR3aa: CASSSFGGGKGYEQYF

j_gene: TRBJ2-7
v_gene: TRBV7-3
abundance: many
d_gene: TRBD2
CDR3nt: TGTGCCAGCAGCCCCCAAACCCCTAGCGGATCCTACGAGCAGTACTTC
CDR3aa: CASSPQTPSGSYEQYF

j_gene: TRBJ1-1
v_gene: TRBV3-1
abundance: few
d_gene: TRBD1
CDR3nt: TGTGCCAGCAGCCTCCTGTTTGACAGGGTAGATGGGAACACTGAAGCTTTCTTT
CDR3aa: CASSLLFDRVDGNTEAFF

j_gene: TRBJ2-7
v_gene: TRBV6-5
abundance: many
d_gene: TRBD2
CDR3nt: TGTGCCAGCAGTTACTCGATTAGCGGGAGAGCCGGGACCTACGAGCAGTACTTC
CDR3aa: CASSYSISGRAGTYEQYF

j_gene: TRBJ2-7
v_gene: TRBV29-1
abundance: few
d_gene: -
CDR3nt: TGCAGCGTTGCCCCCGGAGGCTACGAGCAGTACTTC
CDR3aa: CSVAPGGYEQYF

j_gene: TRBJ2-2
v_gene: TRBV27
abundance: many
d_gene: -
CDR3nt: TGTGCCAGCAGAAGGAGGACCGGGGAGCTGTTTTTT
CDR3aa: CASRRRTGELFF

j_gene: TRBJ2-5
v_gene: TRBV12-3/TRBV12-4
abundance: -
d_gene: TRBD1
CDR3nt: TGTGCCAGCAGTTTTGGACAGGGGAGAGAGACCCAGTACTTC
CDR3aa: CASSFGQGRETQYF